A single sample gave rise to the 3 T cell receptor beta chains below, sequenced in a study of blood T cell repertoires in COVID-19. Sequencing was performed with immunoSEQ multiplex PCR; in TCRdb, only in-frame clones are kept and a portion is missing. The table records under 75,000 clones, around 83% of them present only once. The source material was peripheral blood. The receptors shown here come from a human donor in a cohort sampled during active COVID-19.

This clone was observed a few times. This chain links TRBV11-2 with TRBJ2-3; 8 bases are a match to TRBD2. This CDR3 has 13 amino acids. J lost 3 bases, V lost 5 bases, and 1 base had no gene match. Looked up from germline, CDR1 is SGHAT and CDR2 is FQNNGV. Here the CDR3 reads CASSPGGTDTQYF. The CDR3 bases are TGTGCCAGCAGCCCGGGGGGGACAGATACGCAGTATTTT.

V is TRBV9 and J is TRBJ2-1; 10 bases agree with TRBD1. Germline CDR1 reads SGDLS; CDR2 reads YYNGEE. Trimming cost V 0 bases and J 6 bases; bases outside gene matches: 9. The CDR3 totals 17 residues. The CDR3 here is CASSVEGGQGDSNEQFF. The CDR3 region has the DNA TGTGCCAGCAGCGTAGAGGGTGGACAGGGGGACTCCAATGAGCAGTTCTTC.

The rearrangement links TRBV4-1 to TRBJ2-1; 9 bases align to TRBD2. V gave up 4 bases and J gave up 2 bases; unmatched junction bases: 6. The length of the CDR3 is 16 residues. Looked up from germline, CDR1 is MGHRA and CDR2 is YSYEKL. The CDR3: CASSRPGLAPYNEQFF. CDR3 bases: TGCGCCAGCAGCCGGCCGGGACTAGCCCCCTACAATGAGCAGTTCTTC.